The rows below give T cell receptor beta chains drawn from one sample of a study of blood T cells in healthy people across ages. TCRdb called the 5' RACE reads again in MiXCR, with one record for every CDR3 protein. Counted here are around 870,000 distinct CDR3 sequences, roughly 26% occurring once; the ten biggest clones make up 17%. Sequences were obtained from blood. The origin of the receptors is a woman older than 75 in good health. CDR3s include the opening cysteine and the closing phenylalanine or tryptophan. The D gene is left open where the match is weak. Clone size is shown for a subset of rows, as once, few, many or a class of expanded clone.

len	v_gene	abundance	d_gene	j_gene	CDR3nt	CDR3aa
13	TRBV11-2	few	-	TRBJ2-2	TGTGCCAGCAGCTTAGGGGAGGCCGGGGAGCTGTTTTTT	CASSLGEAGELFF
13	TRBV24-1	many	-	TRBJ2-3	TGTGCCACCAGTGAGGCCCTCACAGATACGCAGTATTTT	CATSEALTDTQYF
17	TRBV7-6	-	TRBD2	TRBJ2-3	TGTGCCAGCAGTTTCGGACTAGCGGGGGGTAGCACAGATACGCAGTATTTT	CASSFGLAGGSTDTQYF
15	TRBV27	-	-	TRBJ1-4	TGTGCCAGCAGTTTATGGGGCAGTTCCCAAGAAAAACTGTTTTTT	CASSLWGSSQEKLFF
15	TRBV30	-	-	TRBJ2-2	TGTGCCTGGATCCCGGGTCAGTTCGGACCCGGGGAGCTGTTTTTT	CAWIPGQFGPGELFF
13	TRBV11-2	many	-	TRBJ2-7	TGTGCCAGCAGGAAAGGCAGCATATACGAGCAGTACTTC	CASRKGSIYEQYF
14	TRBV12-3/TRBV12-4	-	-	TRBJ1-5	TGTGCCGGCAGTTGTGGAGGCTTAAATCAGCCCCAGCATTTT	CAGSCGGLNQPQHF
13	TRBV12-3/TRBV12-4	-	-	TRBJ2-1	TGTGCCAGCAGTCCTACCGGGTTCGGTGAGCAGTTCTTC	CASSPTGFGEQFF
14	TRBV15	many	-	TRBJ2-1	TGTGCCACCAGCAGGTACGGGACCTACAATGAGCAGTTCTTC	CATSRYGTYNEQFF
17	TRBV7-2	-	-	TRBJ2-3	TGTGCCAGCAGCTTAGCGTCGGTTAGGGCCAACACAGATACGCAGTATTTT	CASSLASVRANTDTQYF
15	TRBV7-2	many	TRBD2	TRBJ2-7	TGTGCCAGCTCCCTAGCGGGCGTGGGAATGGGGGAGCAGTACTTC	CASSLAGVGMGEQYF
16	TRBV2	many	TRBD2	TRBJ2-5	TGTGCCAGCAGTTCCACTAGCGGGGGTATACAAGAGACCCAGTACTTC	CASSSTSGGIQETQYF
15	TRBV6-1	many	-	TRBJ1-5	TGTGCCAGCAGTGATAAGGGGTATAGCAATCAGCCCCAGCATTTT	CASSDKGYSNQPQHF
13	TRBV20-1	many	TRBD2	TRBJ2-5	TGCAGTGCTACCGGACTAGGGTTAGAGACCCAGTACTTC	CSATGLGLETQYF
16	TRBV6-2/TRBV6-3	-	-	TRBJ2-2	TGTGCCAGCAGATCCCCACTGGGGGGCGGTGACGGGGAGCTGTTTTTT	CASRSPLGGGDGELFF
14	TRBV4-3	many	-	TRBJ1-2	TGCGCCAGCAGCCAAGAAGGGTTTAACTATGGCTACACCTTC	CASSQEGFNYGYTF
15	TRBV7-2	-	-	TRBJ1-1	TGTGCCAGCAGCTTACAACCGGGGGCGGGCACTGAAGCTTTCTTT	CASSLQPGAGTEAFF
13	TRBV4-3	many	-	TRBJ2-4	TGCGCCAGCAGCCTTCAGGACAGTAGCATTCAGTACTTC	CASSLQDSSIQYF
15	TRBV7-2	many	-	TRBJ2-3	TGTGCCAGCAGCCTACAGATAATGAGCACAGATACGCAGTATTTT	CASSLQIMSTDTQYF
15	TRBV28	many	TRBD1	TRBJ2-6	TGTGCCAGCAGCCCAGGGGGTTCTGGGGCCAACGTCCTGACTTTC	CASSPGGSGANVLTF
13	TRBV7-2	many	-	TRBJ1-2	TGTGCCAGCAGCTTAGAGGTTTACTATGGCTACACCTTC	CASSLEVYYGYTF
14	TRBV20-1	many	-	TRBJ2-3	TGCAGTGCTAGGTTGGCACTGAGCACAGATACGCAGTATTTT	CSARLALSTDTQYF
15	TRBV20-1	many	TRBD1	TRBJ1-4	TGCAGTGCTATTAACCCGGGACAGGGCGGTGAAAAACTGTTTTTT	CSAINPGQGGEKLFF
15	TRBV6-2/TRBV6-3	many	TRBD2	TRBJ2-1	TGTGCCAGCAGACCGAGCGGGGGGGCCGGCAATGAGCAGTTCTTC	CASRPSGGAGNEQFF
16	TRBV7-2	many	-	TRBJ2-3	TGTGCCAGCAGCTCACGACAGTTAATTGGGACAGATACGCAGTATTTT	CASSSRQLIGTDTQYF
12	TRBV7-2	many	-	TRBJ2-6	TGTGCCAGCAGCCTGGACAGAAACGTCCTGACTTTC	CASSLDRNVLTF
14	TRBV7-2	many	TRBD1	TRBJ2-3	TGTGCCAGCGGGGCAGGGGGAGGCACAGATACGCAGTATTTT	CASGAGGGTDTQYF
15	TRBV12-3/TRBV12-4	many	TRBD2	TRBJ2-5	TGTGCCAGCAGTTTATATAGCGGGGGATCGGAGACCCAGTACTTC	CASSLYSGGSETQYF